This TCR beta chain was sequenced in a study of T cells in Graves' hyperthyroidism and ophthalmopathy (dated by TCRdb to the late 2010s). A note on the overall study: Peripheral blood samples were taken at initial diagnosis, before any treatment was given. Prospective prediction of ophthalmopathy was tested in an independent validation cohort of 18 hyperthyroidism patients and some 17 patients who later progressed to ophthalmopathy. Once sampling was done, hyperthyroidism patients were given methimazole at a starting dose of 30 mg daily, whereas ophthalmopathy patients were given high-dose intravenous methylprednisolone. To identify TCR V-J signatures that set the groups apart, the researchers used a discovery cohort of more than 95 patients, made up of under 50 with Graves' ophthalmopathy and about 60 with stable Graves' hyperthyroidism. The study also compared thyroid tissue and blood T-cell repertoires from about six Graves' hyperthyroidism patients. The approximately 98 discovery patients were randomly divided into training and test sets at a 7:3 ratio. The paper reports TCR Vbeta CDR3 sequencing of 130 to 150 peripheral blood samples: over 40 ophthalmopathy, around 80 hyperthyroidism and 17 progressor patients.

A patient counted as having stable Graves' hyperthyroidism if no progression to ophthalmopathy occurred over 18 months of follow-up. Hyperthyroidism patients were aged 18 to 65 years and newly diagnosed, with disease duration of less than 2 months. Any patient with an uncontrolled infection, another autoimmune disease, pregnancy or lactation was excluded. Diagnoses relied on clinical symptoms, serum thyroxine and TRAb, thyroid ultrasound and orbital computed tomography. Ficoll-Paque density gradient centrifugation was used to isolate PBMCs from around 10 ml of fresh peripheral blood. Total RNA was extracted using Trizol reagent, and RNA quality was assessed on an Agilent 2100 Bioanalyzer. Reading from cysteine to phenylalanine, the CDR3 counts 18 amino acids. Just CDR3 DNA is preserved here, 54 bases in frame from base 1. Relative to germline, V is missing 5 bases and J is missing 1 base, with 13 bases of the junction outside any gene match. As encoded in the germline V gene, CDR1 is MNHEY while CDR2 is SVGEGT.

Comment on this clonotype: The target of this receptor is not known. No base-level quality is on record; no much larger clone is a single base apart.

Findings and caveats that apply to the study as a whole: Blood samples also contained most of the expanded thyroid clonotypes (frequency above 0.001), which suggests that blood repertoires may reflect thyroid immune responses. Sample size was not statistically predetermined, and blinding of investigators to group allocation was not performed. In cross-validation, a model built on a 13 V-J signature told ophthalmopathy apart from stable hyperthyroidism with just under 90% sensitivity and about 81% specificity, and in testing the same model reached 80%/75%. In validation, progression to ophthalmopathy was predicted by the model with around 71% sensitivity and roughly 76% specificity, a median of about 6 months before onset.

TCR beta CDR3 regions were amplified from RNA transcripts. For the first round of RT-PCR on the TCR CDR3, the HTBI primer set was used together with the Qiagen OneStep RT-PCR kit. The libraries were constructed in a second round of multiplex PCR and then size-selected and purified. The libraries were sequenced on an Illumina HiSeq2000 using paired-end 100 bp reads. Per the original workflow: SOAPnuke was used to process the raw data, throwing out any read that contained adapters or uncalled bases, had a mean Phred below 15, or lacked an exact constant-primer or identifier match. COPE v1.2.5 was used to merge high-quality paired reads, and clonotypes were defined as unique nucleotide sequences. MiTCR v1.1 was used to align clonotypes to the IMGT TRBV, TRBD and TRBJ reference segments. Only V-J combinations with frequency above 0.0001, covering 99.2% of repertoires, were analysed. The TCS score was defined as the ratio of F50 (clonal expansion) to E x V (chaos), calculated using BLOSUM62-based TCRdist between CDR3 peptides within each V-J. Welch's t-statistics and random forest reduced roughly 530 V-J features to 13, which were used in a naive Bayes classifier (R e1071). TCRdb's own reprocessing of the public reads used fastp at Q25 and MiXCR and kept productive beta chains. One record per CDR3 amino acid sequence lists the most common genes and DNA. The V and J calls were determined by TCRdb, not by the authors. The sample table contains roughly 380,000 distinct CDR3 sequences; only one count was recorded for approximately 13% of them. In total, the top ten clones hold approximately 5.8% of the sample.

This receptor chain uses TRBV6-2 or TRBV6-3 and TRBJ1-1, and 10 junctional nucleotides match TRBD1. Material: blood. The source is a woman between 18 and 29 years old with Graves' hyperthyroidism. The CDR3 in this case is CASSPTRDRGLGNTEAFF. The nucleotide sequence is TGTGCCAGCAGTCCGACCCGGGACAGGGGTCTCGGGAACACTGAAGCTTTCTTT.